The 20 T cell receptor beta chains in this list originate from one sample, sequenced in a study of PD-L1 blockade in urothelial cancer. The repertoire was sequenced with immunoSEQ multiplex PCR; TCRdb's copy has only in-frame clones and lacks some. Of some 76,000 clones in the sample, 70% to 90% are singletons; the top ten hold approximately 3.2%. The starting material was PBMCs, obtained around atezolizumab (anti-PD-L1) treatment. Receptor source: a man aged 60 to 75 with urothelial cancer.

This clone has just a few counts. The rearrangement joins TRBV7-8 to TRBJ2-3, with no clear D. V was cut by 1 base and J by 0 bases, with 11 bases left in between. The V gene's germline CDR1 is SGHVS and CDR2 FQNEAQ. The CDR3 is made up of 16 amino acids. CDR3 sequence: CASSLDRVSSTDTQYF. The CDR3 DNA is TGTGCCAGCAGCTTAGATCGGGTTAGCAGCACAGATACGCAGTATTTT.

CDR3 sequence (DNA): TGTGCCAGCAGGACTAGCGGGGGGCACAATGAGCAGTTCTTC. It specifies CASRTSGGHNEQFF. This chain links TRBV6-5 with TRBJ2-1; 13 bases map to TRBD2. Per germline, CDR1 MNHEY and CDR2 SVGAGI. Losses at the gene ends were 6 bases for V and 5 bases for J; bases not matched to a gene: 1. The CDR3 is 14 amino acids.

The chain has TRBV28 and TRBJ1-3, with 8 bases fitting TRBD1. The germline gives CDR1 MDHEN, CDR2 SYDVKM. Unmatched junction bases numbered 6, after V lost 5 bases and J lost 0 bases. The CDR3 consists of 16 residues. CDR3 DNA: TGTGCCAGCAGTGCAGGGGGCGCGTACTCTGGAAACACCATATATTTT. Translated: CASSAGGAYSGNTIYF.

This chain uses TRBV19 with TRBJ2-5; 11 nucleotides align to TRBD2. V lost 1 base, J lost 4 bases, and 8 bases stayed unmatched. CDR1 is LNHDA, CDR2 SQIVND, per germline (reference sequence). This CDR3 is 17 amino acids long. The CDR3 DNA follows: TGTGCCAGTAGTATAGGGGGTAGCGGGAGGGCCCGAGAGACCCAGTACTTC. Protein sequence: CASSIGGSGRARETQYF.

The chain carries TRBV19 and TRBJ2-1, with a weak D call TRBD2 (6 bases). This CDR3 has 17 amino acids. Germline CDR1 and CDR2: LNHDA and SQIVND (reference sequence). Between the trimmed V and J ends, which lost 0 bases and 8 bases, there was a span of 20 bases. CDR3 sequence (DNA): TGTGCCAGTAGTATAGATCATAATAGCGGTGTGTATTATGAGCAGTTCTTC. Its translation is CASSIDHNSGVYYEQFF.

The chain carries TRBV28 and TRBJ2-2, with D possibly matching TRBD1 (6 bases). The germline V gene has CDR1 MDHEN and CDR2 SYDVKM. Trimming took off 4 bases at V and 1 base at J, with 13 bases between the two ends. This CDR3 spans 16 amino acids. The CDR3 loop is CASSSPLGGNTGELFF. As DNA, the CDR3 is TGTGCCAGCAGTTCCCCGTTAGGGGGGAACACCGGGGAGCTGTTTTTT. The full variable domain, rest sourced from reference TRBV28 and TRBJ2-2, is DVKVTQSSRYLVKRTGEKVFLECVQDMDHENMFWYRQDPGLGLRLIYFSYDVKMKEKGDIPEGYSVSREKKERFSLILESASTNQTSMYLCASSSPLGGNTGELFFGEGSRLTVL.

This chain connects TRBV4-3 to TRBJ1-1; TRBD1 matches at 9 bases. After removal of 0 bases from V and 1 base from J, the junction contained 3 bases not matched to a gene. There are 16 residues in the CDR3. CDR1 and CDR2 (germline): LGHNA, YSLEER. This chain's CDR3 is CASSQEPTGGNTEAFF. CDR3 coding DNA: TGCGCCAGCAGCCAAGAACCGACAGGGGGGAACACTGAAGCTTTCTTT.

This chain uses TRBV6-5 with TRBJ1-2, with D hard to call. Germline V gene sequence: CDR1 MNHEY, CDR2 SVGAGI. This CDR3 region has 15 residues. V was clipped by 2 bases and J by 8 bases, with 18 bases between them. In DNA form, the CDR3 reads TGTGCCAGCAGTTACGACTCGGGGTCAGGCAAGGGCTACACCTTC. It translates to CASSYDSGSGKGYTF.

The J gene is TRBJ1-1, the V gene TRBV4-2; 8 positions match TRBD1. Trimming took 0 bases from V and 4 from J; bases not matched to a gene: 4. Germline assignment: CDR1 LGHNA and CDR2 YNFKEQ. The CDR3 runs 15 residues. This CDR3 reads CASSQDTGGVTEAFF. CDR3 in DNA: TGTGCCAGCAGCCAAGATACAGGGGGTGTCACTGAAGCTTTCTTT.

This chain connects TRBV6-5 to TRBJ2-7; D is unresolved. The V end was cut by 5 bases, the J end by 2 bases, with 10 bases between. The CDR3 loop spans 13 amino acids. From germline, CDR1 is MNHEY and CDR2 SVGAGI. In DNA, the CDR3 is TGTGCCAGCAGTGGCAGGATTACCTACGAGCAGTACTTC. It translates to CASSGRITYEQYF.

The chain recombines TRBV19 with TRBJ2-1; D may be TRBD2 (7 bases). The germline gives CDR1 LNHDA, CDR2 SQIVND (reference sequence). V was shortened by 6 bases and J by 10 bases, with 19 bases between the two germline ends. The CDR3 has 14 residues. CDR3 coding DNA: TGTGCCAGTAGCCCCGGGACTGCGGGGGCGGAGCAGTTCTTC. Translation: CASSPGTAGAEQFF.

The chain recombines TRBV18 with TRBJ2-3; 10 nucleotides match TRBD1. Germline V gene data show CDR1 as KGHSH and CDR2 as LQKENI. Trimming at V came to 6 bases and at J to 2 bases, leaving 11 bases not matched to a gene. The CDR3 is made up of 17 amino acids. CDR3 DNA sequence: TGTGCCAGCTCCTTCTCCGGGACAGGGGCCTTCACAGATACGCAGTATTTT. It translates to CASSFSGTGAFTDTQYF.

V and J are TRBV9 and TRBJ2-7; 8 nucleotides align to TRBD1. CDR1 and CDR2 from the germline V gene are SGDLS and YYNGEE. This CDR3 spans 17 amino acids. V lost 0 bases and J lost 5; bases outside the gene matches: 13. Here the CDR3 DNA reads TGTGCCAGCAGCGTAGTGAATCCTAGGACAGGGTTTCACGAGCAGTACTTC. Residues: CASSVVNPRTGFHEQYF.

The chain is built from TRBV4-3 and TRBJ1-1; 8 bases map to TRBD1. The CDR3 is made up of 15 amino acids. Trimming cost V 1 base and J 1 base; bases outside gene matches: 2. Germline V gene lookup returns CDR1 LGHNA and CDR2 YSLEER. In DNA form, the CDR3 reads TGCGCCAGCAGCCAAGGAGGGACAGGGAACACTGAAGCTTTCTTT. Translation gives CASSQGGTGNTEAFF.

The genes are TRBV28 and TRBJ1-2; TRBD1 agrees at 9 bases. The V gene end was trimmed by 4 bases and the J gene end by 7 bases; junction bases not matched to a gene: 10. This CDR3 comprises 15 residues. Germline CDR1 MDHEN, CDR2 SYDVKM. The chain's CDR3 is CASSSGETGGPGYTF. CDR3 DNA sequence: TGTGCCAGCAGTTCAGGAGAGACAGGGGGGCCTGGCTACACCTTC.

This sequence joins TRBV18 and TRBJ1-1, with 10 bases lining up with TRBD1. J gave up 5 bases and V 2 bases, and 11 bases lay outside the gene matches. The CDR3 contains 17 residues. Germline V lookup: CDR1 KGHSH, CDR2 LQKENI. CDR3: CASSPISGTGVRTEAFF. The CDR3 region has the DNA TGTGCCAGCTCACCAATTTCAGGGACAGGGGTGCGGACTGAAGCTTTCTTT.

V is TRBV27 and J is TRBJ2-7, with TRBD2 identical over 7 bases. J gave up 4 bases and V 5 bases, and 11 bases lay outside the gene matches. The CDR3 covers 15 residues. Germline CDR1 reads MNHEY; CDR2 reads SMNVEV (reference sequence). The CDR3 loop is CASSPPTAGGYEQYF. As DNA, the CDR3 is TGTGCCAGCAGTCCCCCTACCGCCGGGGGGTACGAGCAGTACTTC.

The chain recombines TRBV6-5 with TRBJ1-2, with 8 bases that match TRBD1. Trimming removed 6 bases from V and 4 bases from J; junction bases left unmatched: 7. The CDR3 extends over 14 amino acids. Germline CDR1 and CDR2: MNHEY and SVGAGI. The CDR3 sequence: CASSRTTGVYGYTF. The CDR3 DNA sequence: TGTGCCAGCAGCAGAACGACAGGGGTCTATGGCTACACCTTC.

This sequence joins TRBV28 and TRBJ2-1; TRBD1 aligns across 9 bases. CDR1 is MDHEN, CDR2 SYDVKM, per germline. The V and J ends lost 4 bases and 4 bases, in that order; junction bases with no gene match: 5. This CDR3 region has 15 residues. Here the CDR3 DNA reads TGTGCCAGCAGTTCCCAGGACAGGGGATACAATGAGCAGTTCTTC. This gives the protein CASSSQDRGYNEQFF.

The chain carries TRBV2 and TRBJ2-3; TRBD2 matches 9 bases. The CDR3 contains 18 residues. CDR1 and CDR2 from the germline V gene are SNHLY and FYNNEI. The ends lost 2 bases at V and 0 bases at J; junction bases unmatched: 9. This CDR3 is CASSERAGLAGSTDTQYF. CDR3 coding DNA: TGTGCCAGCAGTGAAAGGGCAGGTCTAGCGGGGAGCACAGATACGCAGTATTTT.